The rows below give T cell receptor beta chains drawn from one sample of a study of T cell repertoires in cytomegalovirus infection. TCRdb passed the reads through MiXCR, listing each CDR3 protein once. The sample records about 830,000 distinct CDR3 sequences, approximately 32% being singletons. Antigens for these TCRs are unknown. Source: cultured CD8+ T cells from PBMCs, taken from culture after CMV antigen stimulation. Receptor source: a human donor in good health (CMV status not recorded). Some clones in this sample may be carry-over from other donors' samples. The CDR3 runs from the conserved cysteine through the conserved F or W. The D gene is left open where the match is weak. Expanded clones are given a class, and other clones once, few, many or no size at all.

>few|TRBJ1-1|-|TRBV6-1
CASSDWDRDTEAFF
TGTGCCAGCAGTGACTGGGATAGGGACACTGAAGCTTTCTTT
>-|TRBJ2-2|TRBD1|TRBV6-6
CASSIRQGSAGELFF
TGTGCCAGCAGTATTCGACAGGGTAGCGCCGGGGAGCTGTTTTTT
>few|TRBJ1-5|-|TRBV7-8
CASSSSGPMTQPQHF
TGTGCCAGCAGTTCGTCCGGGCCCATGACCCAGCCCCAGCATTTT
>few|TRBJ2-5|-|TRBV20-1
CSARDDAALVPQETQYF
TGCAGTGCTAGAGATGATGCCGCGTTAGTTCCCCAAGAGACCCAGTACTTC
>many|TRBJ1-2|-|TRBV7-2
CASFDGWGGNYGYTF
TGTGCCAGCTTTGACGGGTGGGGGGGTAACTATGGCTACACCTTC
>-|TRBJ2-1|TRBD2|TRBV29-1
CSVAGRTSGGPSSYNEQFF
TGCAGCGTCGCGGGGAGGACTAGCGGGGGCCCTAGCTCCTACAATGAGCAGTTCTTC
>-|TRBJ2-1|-|TRBV7-6
CASSPGTYNNEQFF
TGTGCCAGCAGCCCGGGGACATACAACAATGAGCAGTTCTTC
>-|TRBJ2-3|TRBD1|TRBV9
CASSLTGAPTTDTQYF
TGTGCCAGCAGCCTGACAGGGGCGCCAACCACAGATACGCAGTATTTT
>many|TRBJ1-1|-|TRBV7-9
CASSLAGRTEAFF
TGTGCCAGCAGCTTGGCTGGGAGGACTGAAGCTTTCTTT
>-|TRBJ2-7|TRBD2|TRBV5-6
CASGRGIRNEQYF
TGTGCCAGCGGGCGGGGGATCAGGAACGAGCAGTACTTC
>few|TRBJ2-1|TRBD1|TRBV27
CASSRRGPPYNEQFF
TGTGCCAGCAGCCGAAGGGGGCCCCCGTACAATGAGCAGTTCTTC
>few|TRBJ1-6|TRBD1|TRBV28
CASIWDRGYNSPLHF
TGTGCCAGCATTTGGGACAGGGGATATAATTCACCCCTCCACTTT
>-|TRBJ2-3|TRBD2|TRBV6-2/TRBV6-3
CVSSYPSAGGRTDTQYF
TGTGTCAGCAGTTACCCTTCGGCGGGGGGAAGGACAGATACGCAGTATTTT